The TCR beta chain described here comes from a study of cytomegalovirus exposure and HLA in healthy donors. The study's findings and limits: As a later analysis revealed, the rate of TCR association differed by HLA locus, with DRB1 most and HLA-C fewest. For TCR beta chains, V- and J-gene trimming was later linked to a missense DCLRE1C variant. With further analysis later on, most CMV-associated TCR beta chains appeared HLA-restricted. Within an earlier analysis, most TCR beta V segments proved productive either about 90% or about 30% of the time.

This clone was recorded a few times. Its antigen is unknown. The CDR3 is 12 amino acids. The germline V gene encodes CDR1 MNHEY and CDR2 SVGAGI. Deletions cut 6 bases from V and 7 bases from J, with 12 bases between. 13 Jbeta primers and 60 Vbeta primers were used for the PCR. Method: immunoSEQ multiplex PCR; TCRdb's copy keeps in-frame clones and lacks some. The sample lists about 140,000 clones, approximately 82% occurring once. The V and J genes are TRBV6-5 and TRBJ1-1; TRBD1 is a possible D gene (5 bases). The TCR sequence derives from a man younger than 40 in good health and CMV-seropositive. Material: PBMCs. The CDR3 protein is CASRDTAREAFF. CDR3 in DNA: TGTGCCAGCAGGGACACGGCCCGTGAAGCTTTCTTT.